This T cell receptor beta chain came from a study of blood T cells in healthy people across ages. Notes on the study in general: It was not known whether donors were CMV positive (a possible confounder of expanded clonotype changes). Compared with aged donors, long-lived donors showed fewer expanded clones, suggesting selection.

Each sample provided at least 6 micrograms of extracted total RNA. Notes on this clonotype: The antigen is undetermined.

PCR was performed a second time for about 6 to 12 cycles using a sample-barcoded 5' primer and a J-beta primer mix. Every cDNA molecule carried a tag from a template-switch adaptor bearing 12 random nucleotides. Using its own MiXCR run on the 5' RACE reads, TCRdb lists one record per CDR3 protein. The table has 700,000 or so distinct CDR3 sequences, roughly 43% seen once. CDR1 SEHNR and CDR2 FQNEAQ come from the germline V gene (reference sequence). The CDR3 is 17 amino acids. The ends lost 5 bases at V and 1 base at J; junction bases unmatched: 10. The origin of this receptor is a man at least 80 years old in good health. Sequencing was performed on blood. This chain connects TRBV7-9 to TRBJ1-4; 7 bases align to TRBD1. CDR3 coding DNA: TGTGCCAGCAGCCCCAATGGGAACAGGGGAACTAATGAAAAACTGTTTTTT. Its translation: CASSPNGNRGTNEKLFF.